This TCR beta chain was sequenced during a study of beta chain features in type 1 diabetes. The CDR3 has 17 residues. Germline V CDR1 and CDR2: LNHDA, SQIVND (reference sequence). The V end was cut by 0 bases, the J end by 5 bases, with 16 bases between. Expressed TCRB transcripts were sequenced after all isolated RNA was converted to cDNA. Mean read depth for naive, central memory and regulatory T cell samples was approximately 3.57 million reads. The method was immunoSEQ multiplex PCR; TCRdb's version includes in-frame clones alone and lacks a portion of them. Of under 300,000 clones in the sample, approximately 8.1% were seen once. Findings of the study overall: A closer apparent resemblance between naive, central memory and Treg TCRB repertoires was seen in patients than in healthy donors. In these data, an HLA type influence on TCRB rearrangement remained unresolved.

Worth noting for this clone: What it binds is not known.

The material sequenced was central memory CD4+ T cells from blood. This chain connects TRBV19 to TRBJ2-2; TRBD1 is a possible D gene (6 bases). The sequence was obtained from a woman between 18 and 30 years old in good health. The CDR3 protein is CASSIESPRTATGELFF. CDR3 nucleotides: TGTGCCAGTAGTATAGAGAGTCCTAGGACAGCTACCGGGGAGCTGTTTTTT.